These 21 T cell receptor beta chains came from one sample sequenced in a study of CD8+ T cells in alopecia areata. Specified treatment: oral pan-JAK inhibitor, 5-10 mg twice daily. After isolation, RNA underwent reverse transcription to generate cDNA as the sequencing template. Only in-frame clones appear in the TCRdb table, and some are missing; sequencing was by immunoSEQ multiplex PCR. The sample records roughly 190,000 clones, less than 65% being singletons. The sequencing used CD4+ T cells sorted from blood, collected at week 24, from a patient treated with tofacitinib. The receptor set was obtained from a human donor with alopecia areata.

The chain couples TRBV27 to TRBJ2-1, with TRBD1 identical over 8 bases. This CDR3 has 12 amino acids. V shed 5 bases and J 10 bases; nucleotides not matched to a gene: 4. The germline V gene has CDR1 MNHEY and CDR2 SMNVEV (reference sequence). CDR3 sequence reads: CASSTHRGEQFF. CDR3 DNA sequence: TGTGCCAGCAGTACCCACAGGGGGGAGCAGTTCTTC.

This chain links TRBV29-1 with TRBJ2-3; TRBD1 matches at 11 bases. J was trimmed by 2 bases and V by 6 bases; bases with no gene match: 10. This CDR3 is 16 amino acids long. CDR1 is SQVTM, CDR2 ANQGSEA, per germline. CDR3 nucleotide sequence: TGCAGCGTGAGGACAGGGGGCCCCCAATCCACAGATACGCAGTATTTT. This encodes CSVRTGGPQSTDTQYF.

This clone was detected only a few times. The V and J genes are TRBV27 and TRBJ1-5; 9 bases align to TRBD1. With 4 bases clipped from V and 11 bases from J, the junction kept 9 bases outside the gene matches. The CDR3 length is 14 residues. Per the germline V gene, CDR1 is MNHEY and CDR2 is SMNVEV (reference sequence). CDR3 DNA: TGTGCCAGCAGTTCGGGACAGGGCCTAGGGGCCCAGCATTTT. Translating gives CASSSGQGLGAQHF.

This clone was seen repeatedly, ten times or more. The rearrangement joins TRBV29-1 to TRBJ1-1; D perhaps matches TRBD1 (6 bases). The CDR3 loop spans 11 amino acids. The germline V gene has CDR1 SQVTM and CDR2 ANQGSEA. Trimming removed 7 bases at V and 3 bases at J, with 9 bases between. CDR3 sequence reads: CSGTGHTEAFF. The DNA for the CDR3 is TGCAGCGGCACAGGGCACACTGAAGCTTTCTTT.

The J gene is TRBJ1-2, the V gene TRBV29-1; 8 bases are shared with TRBD1. The CDR3 has 13 amino acids. Germline lookup yields CDR1 SQVTM and CDR2 ANQGSEA. J lost 7 bases, V lost 6 bases, and 10 bases had no gene match. CDR3 coding DNA: TGCAGCGTACAACAGGGGGTCGTGGGTGGCTACACCTTC. It specifies CSVQQGVVGGYTF.

The V and J genes are TRBV7-3 and TRBJ1-1, with 7 bases aligning to TRBD1. The V gene end was trimmed by 5 bases and the J gene end by 1 base; junction bases not matched to a gene: 1. The germline gives CDR1 SGHTA, CDR2 FQGTGA. This CDR3 comprises 13 residues. In DNA, the CDR3 is TGTGCCAGCAGCGGACAGGCGAACACTGAAGCTTTCTTT. Translating it yields CASSGQANTEAFF.

The chain combines TRBV30 with TRBJ1-2; D uncertain. The CDR3 runs to 13 residues. Trimming left V 3 bases short and J 0 bases short, with 8 bases between. The germline gives CDR1 GTSNPN, CDR2 SVGIG (reference sequence). CDR3 sequence: CAWSAGSNYGYTF. CDR3 bases: TGTGCCTGGAGCGCAGGTTCTAACTATGGCTACACCTTC.

This clone has just a few counts. The V gene is TRBV7-8, the J gene TRBJ2-3, with D unclear. CDR1 SGHVS and CDR2 FQNEAQ come from the germline V gene. The CDR3 covers 18 residues. Between the trimmed V and J ends, which lost 4 bases and 0 bases, there was a span of 20 bases. The CDR3: CASSSRNLSPRSTDTQYF. In DNA form, the CDR3 reads TGTGCCAGCAGCTCCCGGAACTTAAGCCCCCGTAGCACAGATACGCAGTATTTT.

The J gene is TRBJ2-7, the V gene TRBV5-1; 8 bases fit TRBD1. The length of the CDR3 is 16 residues. J gave up 5 bases and V 3 bases, and 13 bases lay outside the gene matches. Germline assignment: CDR1 SGHRS and CDR2 YFSETQ. The CDR3 nucleotides are TGCGCCAGCAGCTCGCTGACGTGGACAGGGTCCAACGAGCAGTACTTC. Its protein product is CASSSLTWTGSNEQYF.

A few counts support this clone. The J gene is TRBJ2-3, the V gene TRBV2; 8 bases match TRBD2. The CDR3 totals 15 residues. Trimming removed 3 bases from V and 3 bases from J; junction bases left unmatched: 5. Per germline, CDR1 SNHLY and CDR2 FYNNEI. CDR3 amino acids: CASSEVGLVTDTQYF. Written as DNA, the CDR3 is TGTGCCAGCAGTGAGGTGGGACTAGTAACAGATACGCAGTATTTT. Variable domain in full (rest from reference TRBV2 and TRBJ2-3): EPEVTQTPSHQVTQMGQEVILRCVPISNHLYFYWYRQILGQKVEFLVSFYNNEISEKSEIFDDQFSVERPDGSNFTLKIRSTKLEDSAMYFCASSEVGLVTDTQYFGPGTRLTVL.

V usage is TRBV4-3 and J usage is TRBJ1-1; D not resolved. The V and J ends lost 2 bases and 5 bases respectively, with 15 bases between them. In germline, CDR1 is LGHNA, CDR2 YSLEER. The CDR3 has 15 amino acids. The CDR3 sequence: CASSQLLGEGTEAFF. The DNA for the CDR3 is TGCGCCAGCAGCCAACTATTAGGAGAAGGGACTGAAGCTTTCTTT.

This sequence joins TRBV4-3 and TRBJ2-3; TRBD1 matches 10 bases. The germline gives CDR1 LGHNA, CDR2 YSLEER. This CDR3 is 15 amino acids long. The V and J ends lost 4 bases and 3 bases, in that order; junction bases with no gene match: 4. DNA for the CDR3: TGCGCCAGCAGCCCCAGGGGACAGGGGACAGATACGCAGTATTTT. Its protein product is CASSPRGQGTDTQYF.

The gene calls are TRBV2 and TRBJ1-6; D is unclear. Germline CDR1 and CDR2: SNHLY and FYNNEI. V was pared by 7 bases and J by 6 bases, with 7 bases between. CDR3 length: 12 amino acids. CDR3 sequence: CASKGVNSPLHF. Written as DNA, the CDR3 is TGTGCCAGCAAGGGCGTTAATTCACCCCTCCACTTT.

V usage is TRBV12-5 and J usage is TRBJ2-1; D gene ambiguous. Trimming removed 0 bases from V and 10 bases from J, with 10 bases in between. The CDR3 is made up of 13 amino acids. Germline lookup yields CDR1 LGHNT and CDR2 FRNRAP. In DNA form, the CDR3 reads TGTGCTAGTGGTTTGGTAAGTTCGCTGGAGCAGTTCTTC. It specifies CASGLVSSLEQFF. Together with reference TRBV12-5 and TRBJ2-1, the CDR3 gives the full variable domain: DARVTQTPRHKVTEMGQEVTMRCQPILGHNTVFWYRQTMMQGLELLAYFRNRAPLDDSGMPKDRFSAEMPDATLATLKIQPSEPRDSAVYFCASGLVSSLEQFFGPGTRLTVL.

V and J are TRBV7-2 and TRBJ1-5, with D possibly TRBD1 on 6 matching bases. V dropped 4 bases and J dropped 3 bases, with 16 bases sitting between them. Germline loops: CDR1 SGHTA, CDR2 FQGNSA. CDR3 size: 16 residues. The CDR3 nucleotides read TGTGCCAGCAGCTCCGGCCAGGGGCCGTTCAATCAGCCCCAGCATTTT. Protein product: CASSSGQGPFNQPQHF. The full variable domain, its missing parts supplied by reference TRBV7-2 and TRBJ1-5, is GAGVSQSPSNKVTEKGKDVELRCDPISGHTALYWYRQSLGQGLEFLIYFQGNSAPDKSGLPSDRFSAERTGGSVSTLTIQRTQQEDSAVYLCASSSGQGPFNQPQHFGDGTRLSIL.

The table lists this clone with many counts. The rearrangement joins TRBV7-2 to TRBJ2-7; D is unresolved. The ends were cut back, 1 base at V and 6 bases at J, with 16 bases in the middle. The CDR3 extends over 15 amino acids. The V gene's germline CDR1 is SGHTA and CDR2 FQGNSA. Here the CDR3 reads CASSLVPEDIREQYF. The CDR3 DNA sequence: TGTGCCAGCAGCTTAGTCCCAGAAGATATTCGCGAGCAGTACTTC.

The chain has TRBV10-3 and TRBJ1-1; no firm D call. This CDR3 is built from 14 residues. Looked up from germline, CDR1 is ENHRY and CDR2 is SYGVKD. Trimming removed 1 base from V and 4 bases from J, with 10 bases in between. Written as DNA, the CDR3 is TGTGCCATCAGTGAGTGGGTAGGGCCCACTGAAGCTTTCTTT. Amino acids: CAISEWVGPTEAFF.

CDR3 nucleotides: TGTGCCTGGAGGGACAGACCTGAAATGGAAGCTTTCTTT. This translates into CAWRDRPEMEAFF. The chain uses TRBV30 and TRBJ1-1, with D tentatively TRBD1 (6 bases). Germline CDR1 GTSNPN, CDR2 SVGIG (reference sequence). Trimming left V 3 bases short and J 8 bases short, with 16 bases between. This CDR3 has 13 residues. Full variable domain (outside the CDR3, taken from reference TRBV30 and TRBJ1-1): SQTIHQWPATLVQPVGSPLSLECTVEGTSNPNLYWYRQAAGRGLQLLFYSVGIGQISSEVPQNLSASRPQDRQFILSSKKLLLSDSGFYLCAWRDRPEMEAFFGQGTRLTVV.

This clone was picked up a small number of times. CDR3 in amino acids: CAYRDRAEAFF. CDR3 coding DNA: TGTGCCTACCGAGACAGGGCTGAAGCTTTCTTT. The genes are TRBV30 and TRBJ1-1, with 7 bases identical to TRBD1. Germline V gene data show CDR1 as GTSNPN and CDR2 as SVGIG (reference sequence). The ends lost 7 bases at V and 6 bases at J; junction bases unmatched: 5. The CDR3 is made up of 11 amino acids.

In its sample, this clone was seen once. V is TRBV4-2 and J is TRBJ1-6; maybe TRBD1 (5 bases). This CDR3 contains 15 residues. CDR1 is LGHNA and CDR2 is YNFKEQ in the germline V gene. Trimming shortened V by 0 bases and J by 6 bases, and 9 bases separated the two germline ends. The CDR3 sequence: CASSQEMQGNSPLHF. The CDR3 DNA is TGTGCCAGCAGCCAAGAGATGCAGGGTAATTCACCCCTCCACTTT.

This clone showed up just once. The chain combines TRBV29-1 with TRBJ1-1, with D tentatively TRBD1 (6 bases). This CDR3 has 13 residues. V shed 6 bases and J shed 0 bases, with 11 bases lying between them. The V gene's germline CDR1 is SQVTM and CDR2 ANQGSEA. The chain's CDR3 is CSVTGTMNTEAFF. In nucleotides, the CDR3 is TGCAGCGTCACCGGGACAATGAACACTGAAGCTTTCTTT.